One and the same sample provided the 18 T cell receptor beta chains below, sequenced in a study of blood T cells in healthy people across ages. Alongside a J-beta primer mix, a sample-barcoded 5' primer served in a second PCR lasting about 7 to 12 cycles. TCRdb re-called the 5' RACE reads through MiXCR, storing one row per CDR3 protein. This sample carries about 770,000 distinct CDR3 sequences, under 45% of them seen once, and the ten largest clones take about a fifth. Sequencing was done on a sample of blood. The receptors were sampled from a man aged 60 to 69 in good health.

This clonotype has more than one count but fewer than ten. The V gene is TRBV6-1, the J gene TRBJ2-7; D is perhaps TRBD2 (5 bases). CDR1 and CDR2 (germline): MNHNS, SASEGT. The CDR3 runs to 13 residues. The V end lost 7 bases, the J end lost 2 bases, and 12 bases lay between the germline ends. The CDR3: CASNEGKPYEQYF. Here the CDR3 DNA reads TGTGCCAGCAATGAGGGCAAGCCCTACGAGCAGTACTTC.

The CDR3 here is CASSQDEAPISPLHF. DNA for the CDR3: TGCGCCAGCAGCCAAGATGAGGCCCCCATCTCCCCCCTCCACTTT. The chain recombines TRBV4-3 with TRBJ1-6; no clear D. CDR3 length: 15 amino acids. Looked up from germline, CDR1 is LGHNA and CDR2 is YSLEER. Trimming took off 0 bases at V and 13 bases at J, with 16 bases between the two ends.

CDR3 residues: CASSGTSGGAGDTQYF. The CDR3 nucleotides are TGTGCCAGCAGCGGGACTAGCGGGGGGGCCGGAGATACGCAGTATTTT. The chain combines TRBV9 with TRBJ2-3; 15 bases are a match to TRBD2. This CDR3 is built from 16 residues. J gave up 5 bases and V 3 bases, and 4 bases lay outside the gene matches. From germline, CDR1 is SGDLS and CDR2 YYNGEE.

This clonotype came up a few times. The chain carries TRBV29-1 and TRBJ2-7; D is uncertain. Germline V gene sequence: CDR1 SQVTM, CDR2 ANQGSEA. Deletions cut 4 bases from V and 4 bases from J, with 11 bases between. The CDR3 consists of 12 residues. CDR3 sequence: CSVARNTYEQYF. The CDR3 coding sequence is TGCAGCGTTGCCCGAAACACATACGAGCAGTACTTC.

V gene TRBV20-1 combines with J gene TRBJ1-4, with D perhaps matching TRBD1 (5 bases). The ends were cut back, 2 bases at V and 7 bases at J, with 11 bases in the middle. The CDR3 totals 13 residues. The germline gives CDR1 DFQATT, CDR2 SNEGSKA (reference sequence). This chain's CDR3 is CSARRTSGEKLFF. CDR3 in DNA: TGCAGTGCTAGACGGACAAGCGGTGAAAAACTGTTTTTT.

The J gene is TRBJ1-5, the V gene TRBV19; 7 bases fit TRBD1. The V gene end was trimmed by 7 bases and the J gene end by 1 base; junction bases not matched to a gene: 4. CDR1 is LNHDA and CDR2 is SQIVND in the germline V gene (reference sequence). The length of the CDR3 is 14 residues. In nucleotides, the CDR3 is TGTGCCAGTATGGGGGACAGAAGCAATCAGCCCCAGCATTTT. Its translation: CASMGDRSNQPQHF.

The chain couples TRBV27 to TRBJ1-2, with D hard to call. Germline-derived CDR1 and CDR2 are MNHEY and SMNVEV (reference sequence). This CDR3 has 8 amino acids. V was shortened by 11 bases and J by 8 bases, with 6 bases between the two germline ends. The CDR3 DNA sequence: TGTGCCGTCGACGGCTACACCTTC. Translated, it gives CAVDGYTF.

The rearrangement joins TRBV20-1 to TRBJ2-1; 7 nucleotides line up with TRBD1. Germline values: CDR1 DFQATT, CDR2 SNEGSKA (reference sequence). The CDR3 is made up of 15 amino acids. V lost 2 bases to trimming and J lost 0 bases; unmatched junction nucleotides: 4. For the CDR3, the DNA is TGCAGTGCTAGACCGACAGGGAGCTCCTACAATGAGCAGTTCTTC. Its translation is CSARPTGSSYNEQFF.

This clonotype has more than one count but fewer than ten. Here the CDR3 DNA reads TGTGCCAGCAGCTTAGCAGCCCTAGATACGCAGTATTTT. Its protein is CASSLAALDTQYF. The chain recombines TRBV7-2 with TRBJ2-3; D is unclear. This CDR3 comprises 13 residues. Trimming removed 0 bases at V and 5 bases at J, with 6 bases between. Germline V lookup: CDR1 SGHTA, CDR2 FQGNSA.

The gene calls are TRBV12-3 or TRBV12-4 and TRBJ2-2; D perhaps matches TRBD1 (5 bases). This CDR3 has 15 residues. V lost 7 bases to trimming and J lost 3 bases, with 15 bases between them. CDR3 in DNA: TGTGCCAGCAATTCGAGGCAGGGCGACACCGGGGAGCTGTTTTTT. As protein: CASNSRQGDTGELFF.

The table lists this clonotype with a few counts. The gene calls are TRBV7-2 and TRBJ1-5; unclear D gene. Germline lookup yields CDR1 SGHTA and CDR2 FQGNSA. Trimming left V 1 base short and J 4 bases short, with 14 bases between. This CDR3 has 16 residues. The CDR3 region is CASSLGLQGRNQPQHF. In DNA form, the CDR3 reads TGTGCCAGCAGCTTAGGTCTTCAAGGACGAAATCAGCCCCAGCATTTT. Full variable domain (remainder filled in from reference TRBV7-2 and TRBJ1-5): GAGVSQSPSNKVTEKGKDVELRCDPISGHTALYWYRQSLGQGLEFLIYFQGNSAPDKSGLPSDRFSAERTGGSVSTLTIQRTQQEDSAVYLCASSLGLQGRNQPQHFGDGTRLSIL.

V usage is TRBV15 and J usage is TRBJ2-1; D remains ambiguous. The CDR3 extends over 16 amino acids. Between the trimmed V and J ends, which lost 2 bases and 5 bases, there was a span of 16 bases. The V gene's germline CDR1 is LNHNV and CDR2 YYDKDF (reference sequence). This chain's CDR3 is CATSRSGLPQHNEQFF. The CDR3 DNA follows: TGTGCCACCAGCAGATCTGGGCTCCCCCAGCACAATGAGCAGTTCTTC.

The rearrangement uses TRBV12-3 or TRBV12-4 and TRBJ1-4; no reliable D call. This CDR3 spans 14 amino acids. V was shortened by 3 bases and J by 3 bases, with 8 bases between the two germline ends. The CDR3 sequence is CASSFSRSNEKLFF. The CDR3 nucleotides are TGTGCCAGCAGTTTCTCCCGGTCTAATGAAAAACTGTTTTTT.

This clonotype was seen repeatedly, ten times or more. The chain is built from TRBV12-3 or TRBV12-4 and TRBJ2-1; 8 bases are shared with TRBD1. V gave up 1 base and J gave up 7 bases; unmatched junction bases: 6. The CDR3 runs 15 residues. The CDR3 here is CASSLDRTGYNEQFF. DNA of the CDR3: TGTGCCAGCAGTTTAGACAGGACAGGGTATAATGAGCAGTTCTTC.

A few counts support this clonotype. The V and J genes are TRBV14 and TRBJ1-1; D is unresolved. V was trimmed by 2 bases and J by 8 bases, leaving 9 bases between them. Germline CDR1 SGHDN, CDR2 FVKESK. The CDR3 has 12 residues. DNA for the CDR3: TGTGCCAGCAGCCAATCGTCCAGCGAAGCTTTCTTT. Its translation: CASSQSSSEAFF.

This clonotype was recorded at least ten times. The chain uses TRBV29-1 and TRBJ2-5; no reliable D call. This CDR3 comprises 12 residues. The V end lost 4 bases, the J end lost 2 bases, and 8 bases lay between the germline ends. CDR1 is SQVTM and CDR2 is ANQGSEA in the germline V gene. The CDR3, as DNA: TGCAGCGTTGTGGGTCTACAAGAGACCCAGTACTTC. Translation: CSVVGLQETQYF.

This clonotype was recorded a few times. CDR3 in amino acids: CASSYERIKAYEQYF. The CDR3 DNA is TGTGCCAGCAGTTACGAGCGGATAAAAGCCTACGAGCAGTACTTC. V gene TRBV6-2 or TRBV6-3 combines with J gene TRBJ2-7; possibly TRBD2 for D (5 bases). This CDR3 comprises 15 residues. Trimming removed 2 bases at V and 2 bases at J, with 13 bases between. Germline V CDR1 and CDR2: MNHEY, SVGEGT.

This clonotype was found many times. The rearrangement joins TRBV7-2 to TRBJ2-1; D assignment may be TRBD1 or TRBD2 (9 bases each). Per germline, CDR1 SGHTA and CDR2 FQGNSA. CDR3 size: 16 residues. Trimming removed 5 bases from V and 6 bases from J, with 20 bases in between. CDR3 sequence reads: CASSPNRGRGGNEQFF. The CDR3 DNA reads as TGTGCCAGCAGCCCCAACAGGGGGCGGGGGGGCAATGAGCAGTTCTTC.